This TCR beta chain was sequenced during a study of siplizumab effects on memory and regulatory T cells. Study-level results: No more than a minor fraction of alloreactive clones could be traced back to unstimulated subsets. Both greater diversity than memory cells and a major contribution to the alloresponse seemed to characterize naive T cells. Phenotypic classification as naive or memory proved unattainable for roughly 75-96% of proliferating CD4+ or CD8+ clones.

CDR1 is SNHLY, CDR2 FYNNEI, per germline. The V end was cut by 8 bases, the J end by 6 bases, with 13 bases between. CDR3 length equals 12 residues. Worth noting for this clone: Antigen: not known.

Data came from immunoSEQ multiplex PCR; TCRdb stores just in-frame clones and leaves some out. The sample has fewer than 120,000 clones, more than 90% seen once. This receptor was identified in a human donor in good health. The rearrangement uses TRBV2 and TRBJ2-5; D gene unclear. The material sequenced was CD4+ T cells sorted from blood. CDR3 coding DNA: TGTGCCAGCCGCGACGACCTTAAGACCCAGTACTTC. Translating it yields CASRDDLKTQYF.